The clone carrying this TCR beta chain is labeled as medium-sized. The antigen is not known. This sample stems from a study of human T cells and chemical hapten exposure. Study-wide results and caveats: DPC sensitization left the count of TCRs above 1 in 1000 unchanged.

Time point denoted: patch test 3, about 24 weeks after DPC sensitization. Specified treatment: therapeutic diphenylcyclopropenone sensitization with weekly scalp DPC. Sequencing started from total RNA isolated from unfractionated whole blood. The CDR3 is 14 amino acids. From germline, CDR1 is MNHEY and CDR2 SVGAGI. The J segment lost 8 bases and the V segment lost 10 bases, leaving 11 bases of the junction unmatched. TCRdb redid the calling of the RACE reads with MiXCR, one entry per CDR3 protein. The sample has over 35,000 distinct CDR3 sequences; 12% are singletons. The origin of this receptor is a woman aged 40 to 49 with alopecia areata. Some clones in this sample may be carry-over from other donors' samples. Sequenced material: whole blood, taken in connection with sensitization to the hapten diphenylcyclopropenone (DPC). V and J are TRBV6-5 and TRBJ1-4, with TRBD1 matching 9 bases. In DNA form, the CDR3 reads TGTGCCACCCGTTACGGACAGGGGCGCGAAAAACTGTTTTTT. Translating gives CATRYGQGREKLFF.